Following are 22 T cell receptor beta chains from one sample sequenced in a study of regulatory T cells in long-lasting Graves disease. Time point defined: newly diagnosed GD, antithyroid drugs for less than 3 months. Generation of the TCR library employed RNA extracted from PBMCs. The authors built TCR beta libraries using iRepertoire HTBI primers and Arm-PCR of CDR3 regions. TCRdb reprocessed the multiplex PCR reads with MiXCR, giving one entry per CDR3 protein. The sample comprises a few hundred thousand distinct CDR3 sequences, approximately 16% of which are singletons, and just under 30% rests with the top ten. These data also featured in a second study, about T cells in Graves' hyperthyroidism and ophthalmopathy.

The input for sequencing was peripheral blood mononuclear cells (PBMCs), taken at new diagnosis, from a patient treated with antithyroid drugs. All receptors derive from a man aged 35 to 55 with Graves disease.

Notes on this clonotype: A much larger clone is a single base away; this may be a read error. The chain recombines TRBV15 with TRBJ2-3; possibly TRBD1 for D (5 bases). The length of the CDR3 is 15 residues. From germline, CDR1 is LNHNV and CDR2 YYDKDF (reference sequence). CDR3 bases: TGTGCCACCAGCAGAGATCAAGGGGCCACAGATACGCATTATTTT. It codes for CATSRDQGATDTHYF.

At least ten counts were recorded for this clonotype. The chain uses TRBV27 and TRBJ2-1, with 8 bases aligning to TRBD1. Germline V CDR1 and CDR2: MNHEY, SMNVEV (reference sequence). With 5 bases clipped from V and 4 bases from J, the junction kept 10 bases outside the gene matches. CDR3 length: 16 amino acids. CDR3 loop: CASSPQGVVIYNEQFF. CDR3 coding DNA: TGTGCCAGCAGTCCACAGGGGGTTGTGATTTACAATGAGCAGTTCTTC.

In this sample, this clonotype turned up many times. V and J are TRBV30 and TRBJ2-1; 9 bases line up with TRBD1. This CDR3 contains 14 residues. Germline-derived CDR1 and CDR2 are GTSNPN and SVGIG (reference sequence). With V trimmed by 0 bases and J by 8 bases, 5 bases remained unmatched. CDR3 amino acids: CAWSVDRGLDEQFF. The CDR3 DNA reads TGTGCCTGGAGTGTGGACAGGGGATTAGATGAGCAGTTCTTC.

The CDR3: CSARSGIAEAFF. The CDR3 DNA follows: TGCAGTGCTAGGAGTGGGATCGCTGAAGCTTTCTTT. The V gene is TRBV20-1, the J gene TRBJ1-1, with D unclear. Trimming cost V 3 bases and J 6 bases, with 11 bases left between them. Germline CDR1 and CDR2: DFQATT and SNEGSKA (reference sequence). The CDR3 covers 12 residues.

This clonotype was counted many times. The V call is TRBV27, the J call TRBJ2-1, with 13 bases fitting TRBD2. Trimming cost V 5 bases and J 2 bases; bases outside gene matches: 18. The CDR3 has 21 residues. Per the germline V gene, CDR1 is MNHEY and CDR2 is SMNVEV (reference sequence). The DNA for the CDR3 is TGTGCCAGCAGTCCATTCTTCTTCTTTACCGGACTAGCGGGGGCCTACAATGAGCAGTTCTTC. The encoded protein is CASSPFFFFTGLAGAYNEQFF.

This chain joins TRBV5-1 and TRBJ1-6, with TRBD1 matching over 8 bases. The V gene's germline CDR1 is SGHRS and CDR2 YFSETQ. After removal of 2 bases from V and 7 bases from J, the junction contained 5 bases not matched to a gene. CDR3 length: 15 amino acids. CDR3 amino acids: CASSLTGTGNSPLHF. The CDR3 DNA sequence: TGCGCCAGCAGCTTAACCGGGACAGGCAATTCACCCCTCCACTTT.

This clonotype was seen many times. The CDR3 reads CASSSLNEKLFF. In DNA form, the CDR3 reads TGTGCCAGCAGTTCGTTAAATGAAAAACTGTTTTTT. V usage is TRBV27 and J usage is TRBJ1-4; D unresolved. In germline, CDR1 is MNHEY, CDR2 SMNVEV (reference sequence). The CDR3 has 12 residues. V dropped 4 bases and J dropped 5 bases, with 5 bases sitting between them.

This clonotype appeared many times. The CDR3 coding sequence is TGTGCCAGCAGCTTAAGTCAGAATCAGCCCCAGCATTTT. As protein: CASSLSQNQPQHF. The V and J genes are TRBV7-3 and TRBJ1-5; D unresolved. Germline V gene data show CDR1 as SGHTA and CDR2 as FQGTGA. The ends were cut back, 1 base at V and 4 bases at J, with 5 bases in the middle. The CDR3 extends over 13 amino acids.

This clonotype was found many times. The chain joins TRBV9 to TRBJ2-3, with D perhaps TRBD2 (7 bases). Looked up from germline, CDR1 is SGDLS and CDR2 is YYNGEE. The ends were cut back, 4 bases at V and 9 bases at J, with 18 bases in the middle. This CDR3 comprises 14 residues. CDR3 sequence: CASSPRAGEGTQYF. The CDR3 coding sequence is TGTGCCAGCAGCCCCCGGGCAGGGGAGGGGACGCAGTATTTT.

The rearrangement joins TRBV11-2 to TRBJ2-3; weak D call: TRBD1 (5 bases). V was cut by 5 bases and J by 2 bases, with 14 bases left in between. This CDR3 comprises 15 residues. The germline V gene encodes CDR1 SGHAT and CDR2 FQNNGV. This chain's CDR3 is CASSLGGRATDTQYF. The CDR3 DNA reads TGTGCCAGCAGCCTGGGTGGCAGGGCCACAGATACGCAGTATTTT.

In this sample, this clonotype turned up many times. This chain joins TRBV12-3 or TRBV12-4 and TRBJ1-5; 8 bases map to TRBD1. J lost 6 bases, V lost 7 bases, and 20 bases had no gene match. The CDR3 loop spans 18 amino acids. The CDR3 nucleotides read TGTGCCAGCATCCCTACAGGGGAGGGACAGGAAAACGGTCAGCCCCAGCATTTT. It specifies CASIPTGEGQENGQPQHF.

This clonotype was counted ten times or more. The V and J genes are TRBV11-3 and TRBJ2-7; either TRBD1 or TRBD2 may supply D (7 bases each). Germline V lookup: CDR1 SGHNT, CDR2 YENEEA. V lost 5 bases, J lost 2 bases, and 13 bases lay in between. The CDR3 runs to 14 residues. The CDR3 region has the DNA TGTGCCAGCAGCGCGGGGGACAGCGCCTACGAGCAGTACTTC. It specifies CASSAGDSAYEQYF. Filled out from reference TRBV11-3 and TRBJ2-7, the complete variable domain reads EAGVVQSPRYKIIEKKQPVAFWCNPISGHNTLYWYLQNLGQGPELLIRYENEEAVDDSQLPKDRFSAERLKGVDSTLKIQPAELGDSAVYLCASSAGDSAYEQYFGPGTRLTVT.

This clonotype was counted a few times. This chain uses TRBV19 with TRBJ2-3, with TRBD2 matching over 9 bases. The V and J ends lost 7 bases and 4 bases, in that order; junction bases with no gene match: 6. The CDR3 consists of 14 residues. Germline lookup yields CDR1 LNHDA and CDR2 SQIVND (reference sequence). CDR3 residues: CASTPGGGADTQYF. The DNA of the CDR3 is TGTGCCAGTACCCCCGGCGGGGGGGCAGATACGCAGTATTTT.

The sample holds many counts of this clonotype. CDR3 DNA: TGTGCCACCAGTGACTTACGTGACAAAGAGGTGGAGACCCAGTACTTC. Protein product: CATSDLRDKEVETQYF. The chain has TRBV24-1 and TRBJ2-5; D not certain. V shed 4 bases and J shed 5 bases, with 19 bases lying between them. This CDR3 has 16 residues. CDR1 KGHDR and CDR2 SFDVKD come from the germline V gene.

The sample holds many counts of this clonotype. This chain uses TRBV7-9 with TRBJ1-6; D perhaps matches TRBD1 (5 bases). The CDR3 runs to 15 residues. V dropped 1 base and J dropped 8 bases, with 12 bases sitting between them. The germline CDR1 and CDR2 sequences are SEHNR and FQNEAQ (reference sequence). The DNA for the CDR3 is TGTGCCAGCAGCTTAGGCGGGACGTATCATTCACCCCTCCACTTT. Amino acids: CASSLGGTYHSPLHF.

This clonotype appeared many times. This chain links TRBV7-2 with TRBJ2-1; D gene ambiguous. CDR3 size: 13 residues. Germline-derived CDR1 and CDR2 are SGHTA and FQGNSA. Trimming removed 1 base at V and 7 bases at J, with 8 bases between. As DNA, the CDR3 is TGTGCCAGCAGCTTAGTAAGCAGGAATGAGCAGTTCTTC. Translation gives CASSLVSRNEQFF. Supplemented by reference TRBV7-2 and TRBJ2-1, the full variable domain reads GAGVSQSPSNKVTEKGKDVELRCDPISGHTALYWYRQSLGQGLEFLIYFQGNSAPDKSGLPSDRFSAERTGGSVSTLTIQRTQQEDSAVYLCASSLVSRNEQFFGPGTRLTVL.

This clonotype has only a few counts. Sequence at one end of the junction differs from germline and may be a read error. This chain links TRBV7-2 with TRBJ2-3; 7 bases align to TRBD1. Germline-derived CDR1 and CDR2 are SGHTA and FQGNSA. This CDR3 has 16 residues. The CDR3 loop reads CASSQEPGGFTDTQYF. CDR3 DNA sequence: TGCGCCAGCAGCCAAGAACCAGGGGGTTTTACAGATACGCAGTATTTT. The full variable domain, its missing parts supplied by reference TRBV7-2 and TRBJ2-3, is GAGVSQSPSNKVTEKGKDVELRCDPISGHTALYWYRQSLGQGLEFLIYFQGNSAPDKSGLPSDRFSAERTGGSVSTLTIQRTQQEDSAVYLCASSQEPGGFTDTQYFGPGTRLTVL.

The chain couples TRBV4-1 to TRBJ2-6; D ambiguous. Trimming took 1 base from V and 4 from J, leaving 8 bases between them. Germline CDR1 reads MGHRA; CDR2 reads YSYEKL. The CDR3 has 15 amino acids. CDR3 coding DNA: TGCGCCAGCAGCCAAGTGGGTACCGGGGCCAACGTCCTGACTTTC. This encodes CASSQVGTGANVLTF.

This clonotype came up many times. The chain employs TRBV7-2 and TRBJ2-3, with 8 bases aligning to TRBD1. The J call may not be correct, given that the DNA end is closer to TRBJ2-7. Germline CDR1 SGHTA, CDR2 FQGNSA. The CDR3 is made up of 15 amino acids. The chain's CDR3 is CASSLVGTGAYEQYF. The CDR3 DNA reads as TGTGCCAGCAGCTTAGTTGGGACAGGAGCGTACGAGCAGTACTTC.

There are many counts of this clonotype. The chain recombines TRBV20-1 with TRBJ2-1; maybe TRBD1 (7 bases). CDR1 DFQATT and CDR2 SNEGSKA come from the germline V gene (reference sequence). The CDR3 has 14 residues. The V end lost 3 bases, the J end lost 0 bases, and 9 bases lay between the germline ends. The chain's CDR3 is CSAREGASYNEQFF. CDR3 nucleotides: TGCAGTGCTAGGGAGGGGGCCTCCTACAATGAGCAGTTCTTC.

Comment on this clonotype: A clone one base away is much larger, so this may be a read error. The chain combines TRBV10-3 with TRBJ2-7; possibly TRBD2 for D (6 bases). The germline V gene has CDR1 ENHRY and CDR2 SYGVKD. Trimming pared 5 bases from V and 3 bases from J, leaving 17 bases between. CDR3 length: 15 residues. CDR3 sequence reads: CAISPPGLHLYEQYF. DNA of the CDR3: TGTGCCATCAGTCCTCCGGGACTGCACCTCTACGAGCAGTACTTC.

This clonotype was seen at least ten times. J is TRBJ2-5 and V is TRBV28; TRBD1 is a possible D gene (5 bases). With 6 bases removed from V and 6 bases from J, the gap between germline ends came to 17 bases. The CDR3 is 14 residues long. Germline assignment: CDR1 MDHEN and CDR2 SYDVKM. CDR3 in amino acids: CASRDGSTVQTQYF. The CDR3, as DNA: TGTGCCAGCAGGGACGGTTCGACAGTCCAGACCCAGTACTTC.